These 32 T cell receptor beta chains came from one sample sequenced in a study of Graves' ophthalmopathy and Graves' hyperthyroidism. The authors amplified TCR beta CDR3 regions, and they did so from RNA transcripts for repertoire sequencing. The first-round RT-PCR employed HTBI primers together with the Qiagen OneStep RT-PCR kit. A multiplex PCR was then performed as the second round. TCRdb re-derived calls from the multiplex PCR reads in MiXCR, one entry per CDR3 protein. In the table there are 900,000 to 1,200,000 distinct CDR3 sequences, about 36% of which are singletons. Material for sequencing was peripheral blood or thyroid tissue (not recorded which). The receptor source for this set is an adult man with Graves' hyperthyroidism.

Note on this clonotype: A much larger clonotype is one base distant, so this may be a read error. The genes are TRBV12-3 or TRBV12-4 and TRBJ2-5, with TRBD2 matching 13 bases. The CDR3 extends over 16 amino acids. With V trimmed by 5 bases and J by 9 bases, 12 bases remained unmatched. CDR3 sequence (DNA): TGTGCCAGCAGTCCGCAGACTAGCGGGAGGCTGGAGGCCCAGTACTTC. This translates into CASSPQTSGRLEAQYF.

In its sample, this clonotype was seen many times. The gene calls are TRBV10-3 and TRBJ2-2, with TRBD2 identical over 7 bases. V was pared by 4 bases and J by 2 bases, with 1 base of the junction left unmatched. The CDR3 is 14 amino acids. CDR1 ENHRY and CDR2 SYGVKD come from the germline V gene. The CDR3 DNA sequence: TGTGCCATCAGTGGGACTAGTAACACCGGGGAGCTGTTTTTT. Amino acids: CAISGTSNTGELFF.

About this clonotype: With a much larger clone just one base away, this may be a read error. CDR3 residues: CASSLWTGNTGELFF. The CDR3 coding sequence is TGCGCCAGCAGCCTATGGACAGGGAACACCGGGGAGCTGTTTTTT. This chain joins TRBV5-1 and TRBJ2-2, with 7 bases lining up with TRBD1. The CDR3 is 15 residues long. With V trimmed by 4 bases and J by 1 base, 4 bases remained unmatched. From germline, CDR1 is SGHRS and CDR2 YFSETQ.

This clonotype has a count of ten or more. The J gene is TRBJ2-6, the V gene TRBV4-1; possibly TRBD1 for D (6 bases). Per the germline V gene, CDR1 is MGHRA and CDR2 is YSYEKL. This CDR3 has 17 amino acids. Trimming left V 3 bases short and J 0 bases short, with 12 bases between. The CDR3: CASSHVGQSSGANVLTF. DNA for the CDR3: TGCGCCAGCAGCCATGTTGGACAGAGCTCTGGGGCCAACGTCCTGACTTTC.

The chain recombines TRBV27 with TRBJ1-6; no clear D. V shed 3 bases and J shed 9 bases, with 6 bases lying between them. The CDR3 covers 12 residues. Per germline, CDR1 MNHEY and CDR2 SMNVEV (reference sequence). DNA of the CDR3: TGTGCCAGCAGTTTTGCAGCTTCACCCCTCCACTTT. Translated, it gives CASSFAASPLHF.

This clonotype was seen at least ten times. This CDR3 reads CASSYSGTGSITGELFF. Here the CDR3 DNA reads TGCGCCAGCAGCTACTCCGGGACAGGGTCCATCACCGGGGAGCTGTTTTTT. The V call is TRBV5-1, the J call TRBJ2-2; TRBD1 aligns across 9 bases. Unmatched junction bases numbered 10, after V lost 3 bases and J lost 4 bases. The CDR3 is 17 residues long. Per germline, CDR1 SGHRS and CDR2 YFSETQ.

This rearrangement joins TRBV12-3 or TRBV12-4 to TRBJ1-5; D gene uncertain. The V gene lost 2 bases and the J gene lost 8 bases, with 10 bases spanning the gap. CDR3 length: 13 residues. CDR3 sequence (DNA): TGTGCCAGCAGTTTAAACTCCTTAAAGCCCCAGCATTTT. Translated: CASSLNSLKPQHF.

The sample holds many counts of this clonotype. This chain links TRBV7-9 with TRBJ2-5, with TRBD1 matching over 8 bases. The V and J ends lost 4 bases and 5 bases, in that order; junction bases with no gene match: 15. The CDR3 length is 17 residues. The germline CDR1 and CDR2 sequences are SEHNR and FQNEAQ (reference sequence). The CDR3, as DNA: TGTGCCAGCAGCTCGGACAGGGCATCCTGGGTTGGGGAGACCCAGTACTTC. It is translated as CASSSDRASWVGETQYF.

The rearrangement joins TRBV20-1 to TRBJ1-2; no reliable D call. Germline loops: CDR1 DFQATT, CDR2 SNEGSKA (reference sequence). This CDR3 is 12 amino acids long. Trimming removed 3 bases at V and 2 bases at J, with 7 bases between. The CDR3 sequence: CSASWRNYGYTF. DNA for the CDR3: TGCAGTGCTAGCTGGCGGAACTATGGCTACACCTTC.

This rearrangement joins TRBV30 to TRBJ1-1; maybe TRBD1 (5 bases). The V gene lost 0 bases and the J gene lost 5 bases, with 13 bases spanning the gap. CDR1 is GTSNPN, CDR2 SVGIG, per germline (reference sequence). The CDR3 spans 14 residues. This CDR3 reads CAWSVLGGGTEAFF. The CDR3 DNA sequence: TGTGCCTGGAGTGTACTCGGGGGAGGGACTGAAGCTTTCTTT.

This clonotype was detected only a few times. The chain is built from TRBV12-3 or TRBV12-4 and TRBJ1-2, with a weak D call TRBD1 (5 bases). The CDR3 is 13 amino acids. Trimming took 6 bases from V and 6 from J, leaving 14 bases between them. The CDR3 loop reads CASRKQEDNGYTF. DNA for the CDR3: TGTGCCAGCAGAAAACAGGAGGATAATGGCTACACCTTC.

This clonotype turned up a few times. The chain links TRBV6-2 or TRBV6-3 to TRBJ1-5, with TRBD1 as a possible D gene (5 bases). V shed 2 bases and J shed 6 bases, with 11 bases lying between them. Germline CDR1 reads MNHEY; CDR2 reads SVGEGT. This CDR3 has 14 residues. CDR3 region: CASSYTGVGQPQHF. The CDR3 DNA reads as TGTGCCAGCAGTTACACGGGGGTAGGTCAGCCCCAGCATTTT.

To note about this clonotype: Germline and junction disagree at one end, which may indicate a read error. The chain links TRBV4-1 to TRBJ1-1, with D uncertain. CDR3 size: 15 residues. The germline gives CDR1 MGHRA, CDR2 YSYEKL. The CDR3 region is CASSLISSENTEAFF. The CDR3 nucleotides are TGTGCCAGCAGCCTTATTTCCTCGGAAAACACTGAAGCTTTCTTT.

The chain uses TRBV20-1 and TRBJ2-3, with D perhaps matching TRBD1 (6 bases). This CDR3 is 13 amino acids long. With 3 bases removed from V and 0 bases from J, the gap between germline ends came to 7 bases. Looked up from germline, CDR1 is DFQATT and CDR2 is SNEGSKA (reference sequence). The CDR3 DNA sequence: TGCAGTGCTAGGACAGGTAGCACAGATACGCAGTATTTT. This sequence encodes CSARTGSTDTQYF.

This clonotype was seen only a few times. The chain combines TRBV9 with TRBJ2-2; 7 bases are a match to TRBD2. CDR3 length: 15 residues. Germline-derived CDR1 and CDR2 are SGDLS and YYNGEE. Unmatched junction bases numbered 5, after V lost 0 bases and J lost 6 bases. DNA of the CDR3: TGTGCCAGCAGCGTAGTGGGAGGGGCGGCCGGGGAGCTGTTTTTT. Residues: CASSVVGGAAGELFF.

The J gene is TRBJ1-1, the V gene TRBV30; possibly TRBD1 for D (6 bases). Germline loops: CDR1 GTSNPN, CDR2 SVGIG (reference sequence). The CDR3 is 16 amino acids. Between the trimmed V and J ends, which lost 4 bases and 0 bases, there was a span of 18 bases. CDR3 protein: CAWKLRTAQVNTEAFF. The CDR3 coding sequence is TGTGCCTGGAAACTCCGGACAGCCCAAGTGAACACTGAAGCTTTCTTT.

The V and J genes are TRBV10-2 and TRBJ2-7; 8 bases are shared with TRBD2. Germline V gene sequence: CDR1 WSHSY, CDR2 SAAADI. The ends lost 5 bases at V and 3 bases at J; junction bases unmatched: 9. The CDR3 is 15 residues long. CDR3 amino acids: CASSRLGLEVYEQYF. CDR3 nucleotide sequence: TGCGCCAGCAGTAGACTGGGACTAGAAGTCTACGAGCAGTACTTC.

This clonotype was observed many times. Here the CDR3 reads CASLILGTEAFF. In DNA, the CDR3 is TGTGCCAGCCTAATTTTGGGCACTGAAGCTTTCTTT. The chain recombines TRBV7-9 with TRBJ1-1; no reliable D call. Trimming took off 8 bases at V and 4 bases at J, with 11 bases between the two ends. The CDR3 totals 12 residues. CDR1 is SEHNR, CDR2 FQNEAQ, per germline (reference sequence).

Many counts were recorded for this clonotype. V gene TRBV2 combines with J gene TRBJ2-2; 11 bases match TRBD2. Germline assignment: CDR1 SNHLY and CDR2 FYNNEI. Unmatched junction bases numbered 6, after V lost 5 bases and J lost 4 bases. This CDR3 is 16 amino acids long. The CDR3 DNA reads as TGTGCCAGCAGTAGTAGCGGGGGGGCCCTCACCGGGGAGCTGTTTTTT. This encodes CASSSSGGALTGELFF.

This clonotype occurred many times. This chain joins TRBV7-2 and TRBJ2-7, with D perhaps being TRBD1 or TRBD2 (5 bases each). This CDR3 region has 16 residues. V was clipped by 5 bases and J by 12 bases, with 29 bases between them. Germline V lookup: CDR1 SGHTA, CDR2 FQGNSA. The DNA of the CDR3 is TGTGCCAGCAGCCATGCTGGGGACCGCCTTTCCATCGGTCGGTACTTC. Translated: CASSHAGDRLSIGRYF.

This clonotype was counted only a few times. The rearrangement joins TRBV29-1 to TRBJ1-3; 7 bases are shared with TRBD1. V lost 6 bases and J lost 3; bases outside the gene matches: 14. This CDR3 is 16 amino acids long. Per the germline V gene, CDR1 is SQVTM and CDR2 is ANQGSEA. CDR3 in amino acids: CSVRTGSRIRGNTIYF. As DNA, the CDR3 is TGCAGCGTGCGGACAGGTTCTAGGATACGTGGAAACACCATATATTTT.

This clonotype has only a few counts. Likely a read error: the CDR3 ends without its conserved phenylalanine or tryptophan. The limits of the CDR3 on the DNA are not certain, so only TCRdb's listed CDR3 is given. This chain connects TRBV10-3 to TRBJ2-7. The CDR3 spans 8 residues, counting both ends. CDR1 ENHRY and CDR2 SYGVKD come from the germline V gene. CDR3 in amino acids: CASSYSGG.

The chain employs TRBV12-3 or TRBV12-4 and TRBJ1-2; TRBD1 might be the D (6 bases). The CDR3 consists of 14 residues. V was pared by 2 bases and J by 6 bases, with 13 bases between. This CDR3 is CASSLYRATDGYTF. As DNA, the CDR3 is TGTGCCAGCAGTTTATACAGGGCTACCGATGGCTACACCTTC.

The chain links TRBV7-9 to TRBJ2-7, with 7 positions matching TRBD1. Germline V gene lookup returns CDR1 SEHNR and CDR2 FQNEAQ (reference sequence). The CDR3 is 15 amino acids. The V gene end was trimmed by 6 bases and the J gene end by 2 bases; junction bases not matched to a gene: 10. In DNA, the CDR3 is TGTGCCAGCAGTCCCAGACAGGGTTTCGCCTACGAGCAGTACTTC. Its translation is CASSPRQGFAYEQYF. The variable domain in full, completed from reference TRBV7-9 and TRBJ2-7, reads DTGVSQNPRHKITKRGQNVTFRCDPISEHNRLYWYRQTLGQGPEFLTYFQNEAQLEKSRLLSDRFSAERPKGSFSTLEIQRTEQGDSAMYLCASSPRQGFAYEQYFGPGTRLTVT.

This clonotype was counted many times. V is TRBV29-1 and J is TRBJ1-2; maybe TRBD1 (6 bases). CDR3 size: 14 residues. CDR1 and CDR2 from the germline V gene are SQVTM and ANQGSEA. Trimming pared 7 bases from V and 6 bases from J, leaving 21 bases between. CDR3 nucleotide sequence: TGCAGCGCCAGAACAGGGCCCGGCCTGGATGGCTACACCTTC. Protein: CSARTGPGLDGYTF.

This clonotype has more than one count but fewer than ten. This may come from a read error, since a much larger clone is one base off. The chain couples TRBV24-1 to TRBJ2-5, with D possibly TRBD1 on 5 matching bases. This CDR3 has 13 amino acids. Trimming stripped 8 bases from V and 5 bases from J, with 14 bases between. CDR1 and CDR2 from the germline V gene are KGHDR and SFDVKD. For the CDR3, the DNA is TGTGCCACCAAGGGGTCAGGGTTTGAGACCCAGTACTTC. Translated, it gives CATKGSGFETQYF.

This chain connects TRBV7-9 to TRBJ1-4, with 9 bases that match TRBD1. The CDR3 has 14 amino acids. V gave up 6 bases and J gave up 9 bases; unmatched junction bases: 8. Germline CDR1 is SEHNR and CDR2 is FQNEAQ (reference sequence). CDR3 sequence (DNA): TGTGCCAGCAGATCGGACAGGGGAAGTAAAAAACTGTTTTTT. Its protein is CASRSDRGSKKLFF.

This clonotype has only a few counts. The chain couples TRBV6-5 to TRBJ2-5; 12 positions match TRBD1. Germline loops: CDR1 MNHEY, CDR2 SVGAGI. V was clipped by 7 bases and J by 4 bases; unmatched bases: 10. This CDR3 contains 16 residues. For the CDR3, the DNA is TGTGCCAGCATGGACCCGGGACAGGGGGCTCGAGAGACCCAGTACTTC. Protein: CASMDPGQGARETQYF.

Regarding this clonotype: A much larger clonotype is one base distant, so this may be a read error. This chain links TRBV9 with TRBJ1-2; 7 bases are a match to TRBD1. The germline gives CDR1 SGDLS, CDR2 YYNGEE. The CDR3 is made up of 14 amino acids. Trimming removed 6 bases from V and 8 bases from J; junction bases left unmatched: 13. CDR3 bases: TGTGCCAGCACCGTGGCCTCCGGGACAGAAGGCTACACCTTC. Translated, it gives CASTVASGTEGYTF.

Worth noting for this clonotype: This sequence may be a read error, since a much larger clone differs from it by one base. The chain employs TRBV7-2 and TRBJ1-5, with 7 nucleotides matching TRBD1. Losses at the gene ends were 5 bases for V and 0 bases for J; bases not matched to a gene: 7. Germline CDR1 and CDR2: SGHTA and FQGNSA. CDR3 length: 16 amino acids. CDR3 nucleotides: TGTGCCAGCAGCCACATTGGGACAGTTAGCAATCAGCCCCAGCATTTT. This translates into CASSHIGTVSNQPQHF.

This clonotype was detected many times. CDR3 protein: CASGHTGELFF. The CDR3 DNA follows: TGTGCCAGCGGACACACCGGGGAGCTGTTTTTT. The J gene is TRBJ2-2, the V gene TRBV7-8; unclear D gene. CDR3 length equals 11 residues. The germline CDR1 and CDR2 sequences are SGHVS and FQNEAQ. V was clipped by 8 bases and J by 3 bases, with 4 bases between them.

This clonotype was seen many times. The chain links TRBV7-8 to TRBJ2-7; TRBD1 or TRBD2 may be the D gene (5 bases each). This CDR3 comprises 17 residues. Trimming removed 1 base at V and 1 base at J, with 17 bases between. Per the germline V gene, CDR1 is SGHVS and CDR2 is FQNEAQ. The CDR3 here is CASSLERGAVVSYEQYF. In DNA form, the CDR3 reads TGTGCCAGCAGCTTAGAGAGGGGAGCAGTGGTGTCCTACGAGCAGTACTTC. The full variable domain, with the rest looked up from reference TRBV7-8 and TRBJ2-7, is GAGVSQSPRYKVAKRGQDVALRCDPISGHVSLFWYQQALGQGPEFLTYFQNEAQLDKSGLPSDRFFAERPEGSVSTLKIQRTQQEDSAVYLCASSLERGAVVSYEQYFGPGTRLTVT.